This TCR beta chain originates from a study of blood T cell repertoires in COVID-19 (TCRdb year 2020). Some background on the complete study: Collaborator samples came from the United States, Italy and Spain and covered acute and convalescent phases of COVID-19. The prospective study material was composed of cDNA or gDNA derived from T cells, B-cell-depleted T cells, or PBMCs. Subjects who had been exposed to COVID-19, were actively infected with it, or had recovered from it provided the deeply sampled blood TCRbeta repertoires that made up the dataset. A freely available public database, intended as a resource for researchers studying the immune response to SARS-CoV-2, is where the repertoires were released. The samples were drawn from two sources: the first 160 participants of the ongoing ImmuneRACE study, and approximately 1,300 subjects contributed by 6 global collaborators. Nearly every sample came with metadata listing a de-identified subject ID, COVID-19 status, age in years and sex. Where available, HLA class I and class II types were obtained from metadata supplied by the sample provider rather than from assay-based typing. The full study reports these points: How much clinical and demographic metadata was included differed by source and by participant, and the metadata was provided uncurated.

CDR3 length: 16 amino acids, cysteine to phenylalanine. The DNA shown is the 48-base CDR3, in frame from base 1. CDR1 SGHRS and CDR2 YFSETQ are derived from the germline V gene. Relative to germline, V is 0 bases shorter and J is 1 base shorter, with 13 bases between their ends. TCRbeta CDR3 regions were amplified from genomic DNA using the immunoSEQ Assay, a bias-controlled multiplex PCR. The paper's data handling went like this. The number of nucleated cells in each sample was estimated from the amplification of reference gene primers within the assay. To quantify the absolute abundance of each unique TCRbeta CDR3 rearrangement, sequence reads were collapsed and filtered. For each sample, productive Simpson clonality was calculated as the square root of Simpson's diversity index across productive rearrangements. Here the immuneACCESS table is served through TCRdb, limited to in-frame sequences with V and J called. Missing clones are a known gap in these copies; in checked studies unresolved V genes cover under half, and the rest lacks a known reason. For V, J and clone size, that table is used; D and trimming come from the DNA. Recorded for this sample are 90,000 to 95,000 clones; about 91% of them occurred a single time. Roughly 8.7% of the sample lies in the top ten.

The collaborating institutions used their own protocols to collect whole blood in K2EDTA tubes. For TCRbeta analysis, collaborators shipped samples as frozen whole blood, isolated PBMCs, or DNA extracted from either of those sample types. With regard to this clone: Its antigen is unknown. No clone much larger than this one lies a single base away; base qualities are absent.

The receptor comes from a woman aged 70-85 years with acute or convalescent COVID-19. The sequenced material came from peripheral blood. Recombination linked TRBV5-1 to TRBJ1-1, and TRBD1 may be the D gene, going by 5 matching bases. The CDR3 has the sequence CASSLEGSGSNTEAFF. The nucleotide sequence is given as TGCGCCAGCAGCTTGGAGGGGTCAGGGTCGAACACTGAAGCTTTCTTT.